This T cell receptor beta chain was sequenced during a study of blood T cell repertoires in COVID-19. The CDR3 is 16 amino acids. Looked up from germline, CDR1 is SEHNR and CDR2 is FQNEAQ (reference sequence). The J segment lost 4 bases and the V segment lost 4 bases, leaving 9 bases of the junction unmatched. In the 2 weeks before study entry, exposed participants met a COVID-19 case, which was PCR-confirmed or clinician-diagnosed. The method was immunoSEQ multiplex PCR; TCRdb's version includes in-frame clones alone and lacks a portion of them. The sample shows some 190,000 clones, over 70% of them seen only once.

The sequenced material came from PBMCs or T cells enriched from blood (not recorded which). The origin of this receptor is a man aged 55 to 70 who had been exposed to COVID-19. The J gene is TRBJ2-1, the V gene TRBV7-9; 8 bases map to TRBD2. CDR3 residues: CASSSTSSGSYNEQFF. In DNA form, the CDR3 reads TGTGCCAGCAGCTCCACCTCTAGCGGGTCATACAATGAGCAGTTCTTC.